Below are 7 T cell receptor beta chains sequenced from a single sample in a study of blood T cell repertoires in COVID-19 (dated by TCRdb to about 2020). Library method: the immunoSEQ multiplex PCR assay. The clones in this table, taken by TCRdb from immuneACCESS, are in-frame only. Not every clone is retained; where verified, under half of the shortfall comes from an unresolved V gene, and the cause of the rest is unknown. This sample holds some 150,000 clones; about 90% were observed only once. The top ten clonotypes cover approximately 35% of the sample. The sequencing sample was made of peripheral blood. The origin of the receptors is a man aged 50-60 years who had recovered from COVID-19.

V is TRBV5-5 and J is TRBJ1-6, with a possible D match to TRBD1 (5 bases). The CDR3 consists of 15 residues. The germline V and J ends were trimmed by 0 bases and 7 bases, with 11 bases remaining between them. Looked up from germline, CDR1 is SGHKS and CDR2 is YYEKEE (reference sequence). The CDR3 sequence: CASSLAPGYNSPLHF. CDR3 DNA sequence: TGTGCCAGCAGCTTGGCCCCAGGGTACAATTCACCCCTCCACTTT. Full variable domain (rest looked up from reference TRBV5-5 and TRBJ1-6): DAGVTQSPTHLIKTRGQQVTLRCSPISGHKSVSWYQQVLGQGPQFIFQYYEKEERGRGNFPDRFSARQFPNYSSELNVNALLLGDSALYLCASSLAPGYNSPLHFGNGTRLTVT.

The CDR3 DNA reads TGTGCCAGTAGTATCGGACAGGGGGACTATGGCTACACCTTC. This encodes CASSIGQGDYGYTF. The genes are TRBV19 and TRBJ1-2; 10 bases are shared with TRBD1. The junction had 1 base not matched to a gene; V was cut back by 3 bases and J by 3 bases. Germline loops: CDR1 LNHDA, CDR2 SQIVND (reference sequence). The CDR3 contains 14 residues.

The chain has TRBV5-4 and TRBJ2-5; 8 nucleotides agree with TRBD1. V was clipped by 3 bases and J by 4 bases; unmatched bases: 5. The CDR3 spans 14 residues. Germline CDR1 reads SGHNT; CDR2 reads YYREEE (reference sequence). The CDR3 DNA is TGTGCCAGCAGCTACGACAGGGGTTCAGAGACCCAGTACTTC. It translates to CASSYDRGSETQYF.

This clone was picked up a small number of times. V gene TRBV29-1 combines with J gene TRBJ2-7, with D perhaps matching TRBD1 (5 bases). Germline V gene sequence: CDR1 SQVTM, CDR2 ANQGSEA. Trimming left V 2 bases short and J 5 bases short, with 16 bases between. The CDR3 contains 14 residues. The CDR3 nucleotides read TGCAGCGTTGAAATGGGGCAGGGAAGCGACGAGCAGTACTTC. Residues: CSVEMGQGSDEQYF.

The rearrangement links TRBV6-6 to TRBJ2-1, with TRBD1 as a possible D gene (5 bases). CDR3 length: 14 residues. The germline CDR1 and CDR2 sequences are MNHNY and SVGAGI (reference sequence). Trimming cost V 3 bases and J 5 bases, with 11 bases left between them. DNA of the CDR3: TGTGCCAGCAGTTATAGACAGATCAACAATGAGCAGTTCTTC. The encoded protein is CASSYRQINNEQFF.

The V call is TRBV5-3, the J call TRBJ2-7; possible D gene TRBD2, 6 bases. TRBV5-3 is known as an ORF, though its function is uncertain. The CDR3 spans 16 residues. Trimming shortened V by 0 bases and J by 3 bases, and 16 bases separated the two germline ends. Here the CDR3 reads CARSLARGGGIYEQYF. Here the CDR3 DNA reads TGTGCCAGAAGCTTGGCAAGGGGTGGGGGGATCTACGAGCAGTACTTC.

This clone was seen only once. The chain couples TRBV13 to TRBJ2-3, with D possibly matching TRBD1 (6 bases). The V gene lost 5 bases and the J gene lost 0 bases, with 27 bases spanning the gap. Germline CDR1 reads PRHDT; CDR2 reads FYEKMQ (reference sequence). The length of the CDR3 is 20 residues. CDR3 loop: CASSGTSGTSALPSTDTQYF. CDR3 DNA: TGTGCCAGCAGCGGCACCTCCGGGACATCGGCGCTACCTAGCACAGATACGCAGTATTTT.